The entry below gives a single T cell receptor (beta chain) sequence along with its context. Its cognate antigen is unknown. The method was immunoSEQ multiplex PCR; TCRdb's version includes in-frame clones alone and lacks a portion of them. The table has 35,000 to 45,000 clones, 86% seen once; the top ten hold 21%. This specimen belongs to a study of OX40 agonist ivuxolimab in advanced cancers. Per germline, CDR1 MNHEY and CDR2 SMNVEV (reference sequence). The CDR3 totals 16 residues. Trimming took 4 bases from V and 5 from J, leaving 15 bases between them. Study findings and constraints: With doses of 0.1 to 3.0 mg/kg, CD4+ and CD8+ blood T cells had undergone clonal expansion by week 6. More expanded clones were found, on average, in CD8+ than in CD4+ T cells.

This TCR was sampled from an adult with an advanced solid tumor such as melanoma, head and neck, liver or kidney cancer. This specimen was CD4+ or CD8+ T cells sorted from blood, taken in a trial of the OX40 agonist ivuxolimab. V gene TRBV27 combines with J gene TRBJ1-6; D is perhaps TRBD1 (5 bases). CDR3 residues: CASSYTRGDNNSPLHF. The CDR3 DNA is TGTGCCAGCAGTTACACCCGGGGGGATAATAATTCACCCCTCCACTTT.